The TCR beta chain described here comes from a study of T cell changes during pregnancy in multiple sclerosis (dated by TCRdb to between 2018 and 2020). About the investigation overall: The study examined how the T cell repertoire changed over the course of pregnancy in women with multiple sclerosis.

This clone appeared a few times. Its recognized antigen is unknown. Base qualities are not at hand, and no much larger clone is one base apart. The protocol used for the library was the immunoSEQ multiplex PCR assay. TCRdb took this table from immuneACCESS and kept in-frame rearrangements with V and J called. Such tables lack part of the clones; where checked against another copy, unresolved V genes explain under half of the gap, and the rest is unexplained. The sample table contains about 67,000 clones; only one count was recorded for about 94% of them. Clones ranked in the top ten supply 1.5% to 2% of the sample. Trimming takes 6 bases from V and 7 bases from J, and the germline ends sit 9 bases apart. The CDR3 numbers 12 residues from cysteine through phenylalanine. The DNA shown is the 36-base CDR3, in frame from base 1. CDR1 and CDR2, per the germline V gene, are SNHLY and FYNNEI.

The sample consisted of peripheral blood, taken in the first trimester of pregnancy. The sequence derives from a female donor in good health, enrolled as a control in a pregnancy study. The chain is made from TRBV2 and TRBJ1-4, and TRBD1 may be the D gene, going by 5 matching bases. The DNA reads TGTGCCAGCAGGGCTACAGGTGAAAAACTGTTTTTT. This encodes CASRATGEKLFF.